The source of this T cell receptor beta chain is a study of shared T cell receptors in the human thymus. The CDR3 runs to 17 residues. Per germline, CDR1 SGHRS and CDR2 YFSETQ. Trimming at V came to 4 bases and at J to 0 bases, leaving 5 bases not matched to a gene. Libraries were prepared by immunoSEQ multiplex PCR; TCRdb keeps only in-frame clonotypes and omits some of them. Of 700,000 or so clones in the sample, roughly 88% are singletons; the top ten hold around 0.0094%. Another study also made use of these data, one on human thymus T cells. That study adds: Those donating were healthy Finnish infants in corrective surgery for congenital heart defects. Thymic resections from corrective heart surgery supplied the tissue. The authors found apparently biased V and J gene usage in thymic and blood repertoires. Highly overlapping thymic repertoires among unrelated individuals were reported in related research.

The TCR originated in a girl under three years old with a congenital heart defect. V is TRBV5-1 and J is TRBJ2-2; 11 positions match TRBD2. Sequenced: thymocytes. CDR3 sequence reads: CASSQSLAGANTGELFF. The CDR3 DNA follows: TGCGCCAGCAGCCAATCACTAGCGGGGGCGAACACCGGGGAGCTGTTTTTT.